The clone carrying this TCR beta chain was found once. TCRdb's table, derived via immunoSEQ multiplex PCR, lists solely in-frame clones and lacks some. The sample lists about 350,000 clones; around 89% were seen once. The V segment lost 5 bases and the J segment 0 bases; nucleotides outside the gene matches: 1. The germline V gene encodes CDR1 MNHNY and CDR2 SVGAGI (reference sequence). The CDR3 is made up of 14 amino acids. This specimen belongs to a study of Ad26.COV2.S vaccination and SARS-CoV-2 variants. Study background: Trial arm assignment for the donor was COV1001 Ad26.COV2.S.

Treatment: over 15 received Ad26.COV2.S at low or high dose, single or two shots; 5 received placebo; per-sample allocation not given. Vaccine and placebo recipients were sampled on day 63 after the first injection. An adult aged 18-55 years in Boston served as the donor. Vaccine was an Ad26 vector expressing Wuhan-strain SARS-CoV-2 spike. The sequence came from a person between 18 and 60 years old who received the Ad26.COV2.S COVID-19 vaccine or a placebo. The chain is built from TRBV6-6 and TRBJ2-7, with 10 bases that match TRBD1. The input for sequencing was peripheral blood, taken in a trial of Ad26.COV2.S vaccine versus placebo. The CDR3 spells CASSRTGGSYEQYF. The CDR3 DNA sequence: TGTGCCAGCAGTAGGACAGGGGGCTCCTACGAGCAGTACTTC.